These T cell receptor beta chains were read from a single sample in a study of identical twins. TCRdb reprocessed the 5' RACE reads with MiXCR, giving one entry per CDR3 protein. The profile shows about 810,000 distinct CDR3 sequences, over 9% of them singletons. The sample was also reused in another study, on yellow fever vaccine responses in identical twins.

Sequencing used PBMCs. The receptor source for this set is a woman aged 18-35 years in good health. The CDR3 runs from the conserved cysteine through the conserved F or W. D genes are given only for firm matches. Part of the rows lack a size; the others show once, few, many or a class for expanded clones.

V	D	J	size	DNA	CDR3
TRBV18	.	TRBJ2-1	.	TGTGCCAGCTCACCACCGGGTCGAGACAATGAGCAGTTCTTC	CASSPPGRDNEQFF
TRBV12-3/TRBV12-4	.	TRBJ1-6	many	TGTGCCAGCAGTTTAGCGCTTCCGGGGGTCGGACCCCTCCACTTT	CASSLALPGVGPLHF
TRBV14	TRBD2	TRBJ2-3	many	TGTGCCAGCAGCCCCCCGGCTAGCGGGAGGTATAATACGCAGTATTTT	CASSPPASGRYNTQYF
TRBV29-1	TRBD2	TRBJ2-1	many	TGCAGCGGCGGACTAGCGGGAGTTACCTACAATGAGCAGTTCTTC	CSGGLAGVTYNEQFF
TRBV28	TRBD2	TRBJ2-3	few	TGTGCCAGCAGTCCCAATAGCGGGGGGCCCACAGATACGCAGTATTTT	CASSPNSGGPTDTQYF
TRBV4-1	.	TRBJ1-4	many	TGCGCCAGCAGCCAAGACTCAGGGGCAACTAATGAAAAACTGTTTTTT	CASSQDSGATNEKLFF
TRBV20-1	.	TRBJ2-3	.	TGCAGTGCTAGAGACCCAGGGACCATCCGAGGTACAGATACGCAGTATTTT	CSARDPGTIRGTDTQYF
TRBV4-1	.	TRBJ2-2	many	TGCGCCAGCAGCCAAGGGTTGGACCCATCCACCGGGGAGCTGTTTTTT	CASSQGLDPSTGELFF
TRBV7-2	.	TRBJ2-7	many	TGTGCCAGCAGCCTCTTCGGAGTAGGAGGAATCTACGAGCAGTACTTC	CASSLFGVGGIYEQYF
TRBV20-1	TRBD2	TRBJ2-7	few	TGCAGTGGCAGACTAGCGGGAGGGTCCTCCTACGAGCAGTACTTC	CSGRLAGGSSYEQYF
TRBV7-3	TRBD1	TRBJ2-1	few	TGTGCCAGCAGCCAAGGGACAGGGGAGGGCGGTGAGCAGTTCTTC	CASSQGTGEGGEQFF
TRBV6-1	.	TRBJ1-2	.	TGTGCCAGCAGCTCCGGGGCAGGCCGGGCCTATGGCTACACCTTC	CASSSGAGRAYGYTF
TRBV2	.	TRBJ1-5	.	TGTGCCAGCGGGCAGGTTAATCAGCCCCAGCATTTT	CASGQVNQPQHF
TRBV7-9	TRBD1	TRBJ2-1	.	TGTGCCAGCAGCCCCCGACAGGGATTCCCCCAATATGAGCAGTTCTTC	CASSPRQGFPQYEQFF
TRBV28	.	TRBJ1-6	.	TGTGCCAGCAGTTTATGGATGGGCGTCAAATCACCCCTCCACTTT	CASSLWMGVKSPLHF
TRBV6-5	TRBD2	TRBJ2-2	.	TGTGCCAGCAGTTACTCCACTAGCGGGGGACGACCCGGGGAGCTGTTTTTT	CASSYSTSGGRPGELFF
TRBV20-1	TRBD1	TRBJ1-5	few	TGCAGTGCTAGAGAGAGTGGGACAGGGTTTTCTCAGCCCCAGCATTTT	CSARESGTGFSQPQHF